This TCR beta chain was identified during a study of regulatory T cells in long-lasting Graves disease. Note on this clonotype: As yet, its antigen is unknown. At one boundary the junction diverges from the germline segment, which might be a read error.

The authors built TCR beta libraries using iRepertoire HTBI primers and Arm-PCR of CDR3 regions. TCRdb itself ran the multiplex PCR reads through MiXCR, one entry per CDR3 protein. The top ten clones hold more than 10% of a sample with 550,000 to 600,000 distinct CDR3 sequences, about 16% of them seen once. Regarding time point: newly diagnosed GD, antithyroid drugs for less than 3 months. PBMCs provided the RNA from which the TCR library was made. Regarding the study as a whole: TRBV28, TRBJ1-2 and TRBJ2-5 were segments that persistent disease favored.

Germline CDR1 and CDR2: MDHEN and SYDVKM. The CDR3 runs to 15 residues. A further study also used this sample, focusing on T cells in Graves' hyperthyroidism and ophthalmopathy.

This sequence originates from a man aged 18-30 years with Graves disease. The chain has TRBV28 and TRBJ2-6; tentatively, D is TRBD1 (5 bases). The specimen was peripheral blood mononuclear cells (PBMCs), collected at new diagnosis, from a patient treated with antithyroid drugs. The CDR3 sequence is CASRTGGSGANVLAF. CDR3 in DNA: TGTGCCAGCCGGACGGGCGGCTCTGGGGCCAACGTCCTGGCTTTC.